This T cell receptor beta chain appears in the sequencing data of a study of T cell clones after liver transplantation. For the study at large: Without induction therapy, subjects received standard immunosuppression until 12-24 months post-transplant. Findings of the study overall: The donor-reactive repertoire was only partly measurable in a couple of subjects, lacking donor cells. Graft donor-reactive T cells may have migrated into the graft rather than being deleted. Small, mixed patient groups and varying post-transplant times limit these conclusions.

Regarding this clone: Its antigen is as yet unknown.

V lost 2 bases and J lost 1; bases outside the gene matches: 5. The germline V gene has CDR1 ENHRY and CDR2 SYGVKD. This CDR3 is built from 15 residues. The protocol was immunoSEQ multiplex PCR, while the TCRdb copy is restricted to in-frame clones and leaves out a portion. In the table there are some 70,000 clones, more than 75% of which are singletons. The specimen comprised CD4+ T cells from blood, sampled before liver transplant. The rearrangement joins TRBV10-3 to TRBJ2-7, with 7 bases matching TRBD2. The receptor's source is a human donor who received a liver transplant. CDR3 DNA: TGTGCCATCAGTGAGGGGTGGGAGGGATCCTACGAGCAGTACTTC. Translated: CAISEGWEGSYEQYF.